These 27 T cell receptor beta chains originate from one sample sequenced in a study of blood T cell repertoires in COVID-19. Method: immunoSEQ multiplex PCR; TCRdb's copy keeps in-frame clones and lacks some. This table holds 100,000 or so clones, 75% to 90% found once. The sequencing sample was made of peripheral blood. The receptors here all came from a woman aged 45-59 years with COVID-19, enrolled during active disease.

The V and J genes are TRBV5-1 and TRBJ1-3; D unresolved. Per germline, CDR1 SGHRS and CDR2 YFSETQ. The CDR3 totals 15 residues. Trimming left V 6 bases short and J 0 bases short, with 13 bases between. The CDR3 loop is CASTSDGVSGNTIYF. The CDR3 DNA reads TGCGCCAGCACTTCTGACGGGGTCTCTGGAAACACCATATATTTT.

This chain's CDR3 is CASSQDLHQDYGYTF. CDR3 nucleotides: TGTGCCAGCAGCCAAGATCTACACCAGGACTATGGCTACACCTTC. The V and J genes are TRBV3-1 (or the pseudogene TRBV3-2) and TRBJ1-2; D gene unclear. Trimming took off 0 bases at V and 3 bases at J, with 11 bases between the two ends. The length of the CDR3 is 15 residues. Germline V gene sequence: CDR1 LGHDT, CDR2 YNNKEL (reference sequence).

The CDR3 bases are TGTGCCAGCAGTCGACTGACCAAGGAGACCCAGTACTTC. Its protein is CASSRLTKETQYF. The J gene is TRBJ2-5, the V gene TRBV2; unclear D gene. Deletions cut 5 bases from V and 5 bases from J, with 12 bases between. CDR1 and CDR2 from the germline V gene are SNHLY and FYNNEI. The CDR3 consists of 13 residues.

The chain recombines TRBV15 with TRBJ1-5, with D maybe TRBD1 (5 bases). CDR1 is LNHNV, CDR2 YYDKDF, per germline (reference sequence). The CDR3 spans 12 residues. The V end lost 1 base, the J end lost 9 bases, and 7 bases lay between the germline ends. CDR3 loop: CATSRAGGPQHF. The CDR3 region has the DNA TGTGCCACCAGCAGAGCGGGGGGGCCCCAGCATTTT.

The count of this clone is one. This chain joins TRBV19 and TRBJ2-2; 10 bases line up with TRBD2. This CDR3 has 22 residues. V lost 1 base and J lost 4; bases outside the gene matches: 21. The germline gives CDR1 LNHDA, CDR2 SQIVND (reference sequence). In DNA, the CDR3 is TGTGCCAGTAGTATAGCGGCAAGTAGCGGGGGGCCCCGACTACCTGGCACCGGGGAGCTGTTTTTT. The encoded protein is CASSIAASSGGPRLPGTGELFF. Looking up the rest from reference TRBV19 and TRBJ2-2 gives the full variable domain: DGGITQSPKYLFRKEGQNVTLSCEQNLNHDAMYWYRQDPGQGLRLIYYSQIVNDFQKGDIAEGYSVSREKKESFPLTVTSAQKNPTAFYLCASSIAASSGGPRLPGTGELFFGEGSRLTVL.

The chain couples TRBV6-5 to TRBJ2-5; 10 nucleotides match TRBD1. The V and J ends lost 7 bases and 3 bases, in that order; junction bases with no gene match: 5. The CDR3 consists of 14 residues. Germline V gives CDR1 MNHEY, CDR2 SVGAGI. Here the CDR3 DNA reads TGTGCCAGCACCCGCGGGACAGGGGAAGAGACCCAGTACTTC. Translated: CASTRGTGEETQYF.

The CDR3 loop is CASRGQGGYEKLFF. CDR3 nucleotides: TGTGCCAGTAGAGGACAGGGGGGATATGAAAAACTGTTTTTT. V is TRBV19 and J is TRBJ1-4; 10 bases are a match to TRBD1. Germline V CDR1 and CDR2: LNHDA, SQIVND (reference sequence). This CDR3 is built from 14 residues. With V trimmed by 6 bases and J by 6 bases, 4 bases remained unmatched.

This rearrangement joins TRBV5-1 to TRBJ2-5, with D hard to call. CDR3 length: 14 residues. Germline V gives CDR1 SGHRS, CDR2 YFSETQ. Trimming stripped 3 bases from V and 2 bases from J, with 11 bases between. Written as DNA, the CDR3 is TGCGCCAGCAGCTCTCCTCCAGAACAAGAGACCCAGTACTTC. Translating gives CASSSPPEQETQYF.

J is TRBJ2-3 and V is TRBV7-9; tentatively, D is TRBD2 (5 bases). V lost 1 base, J lost 4 bases, and 12 bases lay in between. The CDR3 consists of 15 residues. Germline V gives CDR1 SEHNR, CDR2 FQNEAQ (reference sequence). CDR3 nucleotides: TGTGCCAGCAGCTTAGTTGGACCGGGGTCAGATACGCAGTATTTT. It specifies CASSLVGPGSDTQYF.

The chain employs TRBV7-2 and TRBJ2-7; 9 positions match TRBD2. The germline CDR1 and CDR2 sequences are SGHTA and FQGNSA. This CDR3 is 13 amino acids long. Germline trimming cut 5 bases from V and 12 bases from J; bases unmatched to any gene: 11. CDR3: CASSASGGRGRYF. Written as DNA, the CDR3 is TGTGCCAGCAGCGCGAGCGGGGGGAGGGGGAGGTACTTC. The complete variable domain, with remaining parts taken from reference TRBV7-2 and TRBJ2-7, reads GAGVSQSPSNKVTEKGKDVELRCDPISGHTALYWYRQSLGQGLEFLIYFQGNSAPDKSGLPSDRFSAERTGGSVSTLTIQRTQQEDSAVYLCASSASGGRGRYFGPGTRLTVT.

This clone was seen once. The gene calls are TRBV10-3 and TRBJ1-6, with D possibly TRBD1 on 6 matching bases. V lost 10 bases, J lost 5 bases, and 18 bases lay in between. Looked up from germline, CDR1 is ENHRY and CDR2 is SYGVKD. This CDR3 spans 15 amino acids. This CDR3 is CASNPDRFNNSPLHF. CDR3 sequence (DNA): TGTGCCAGCAACCCGGACAGATTTAATAATTCACCCCTCCACTTT.

The chain employs TRBV5-1 and TRBJ2-5; possibly TRBD2 for D (6 bases). V lost 5 bases and J lost 0, with 11 bases in between. The CDR3 is 14 residues long. The germline gives CDR1 SGHRS, CDR2 YFSETQ. CDR3 DNA: TGCGCCAGCAGTCGGGAGCGAAACCAAGAGACCCAGTACTTC. It yields the protein CASSRERNQETQYF.

The V gene is TRBV7-2, the J gene TRBJ2-7; the match to TRBD1 covers 7 bases. This CDR3 contains 13 residues. The V gene end was trimmed by 5 bases and the J gene end by 3 bases; junction bases not matched to a gene: 4. Germline CDR1 is SGHTA and CDR2 is FQGNSA. This CDR3 reads CASSMGQNYEQYF. For the CDR3, the DNA is TGTGCCAGCAGCATGGGACAGAACTACGAGCAGTACTTC. Full variable domain (outside the CDR3, taken from reference TRBV7-2 and TRBJ2-7): GAGVSQSPSNKVTEKGKDVELRCDPISGHTALYWYRQSLGQGLEFLIYFQGNSAPDKSGLPSDRFSAERTGGSVSTLTIQRTQQEDSAVYLCASSMGQNYEQYFGPGTRLTVT.

This clone was detected only once. The CDR3 protein is CATSFGQGNQPQHF. CDR3 coding DNA: TGTGCCACCAGCTTTGGACAGGGAAATCAGCCCCAGCATTTT. The genes are TRBV24-1 and TRBJ1-5, with TRBD1 matching over 8 bases. The CDR3 loop spans 14 amino acids. The germline gives CDR1 KGHDR, CDR2 SFDVKD. With V trimmed by 7 bases and J by 4 bases, 5 bases remained unmatched.

The rearrangement joins TRBV7-2 to TRBJ2-5; 9 bases align to TRBD2. CDR3 length equals 15 residues. The J segment lost 5 bases and the V segment lost 1 base, leaving 5 bases of the junction unmatched. The germline CDR1 and CDR2 sequences are SGHTA and FQGNSA. The CDR3 DNA follows: TGTGCCAGCAGCTTAGGGGGACTAGCCCAGGAGACCCAGTACTTC. Its translation is CASSLGGLAQETQYF.

The chain combines TRBV6-4 with TRBJ2-3; the match to TRBD2 covers 8 bases. The length of the CDR3 is 15 residues. V shed 4 bases and J 4 bases; nucleotides not matched to a gene: 7. The germline gives CDR1 MRHNA, CDR2 SNTAGT. The CDR3 bases are TGTGCCAGCAGTGCCGGGGGGGGAACCGCAGATACGCAGTATTTT. Its translation: CASSAGGGTADTQYF.

This clone was detected only once. V is TRBV5-1 and J is TRBJ2-7; 7 bases align to TRBD1. Per germline, CDR1 SGHRS and CDR2 YFSETQ. Losses at the gene ends were 0 bases for V and 3 bases for J; bases not matched to a gene: 9. The length of the CDR3 is 16 residues. Here the CDR3 reads CASSLVSPGTVYEQYF. The CDR3 region has the DNA TGCGCCAGCAGCTTGGTCTCTCCCGGGACAGTCTACGAGCAGTACTTC.

The chain recombines TRBV4-1 with TRBJ2-5, with TRBD2 as a possible D gene (5 bases). Per germline, CDR1 MGHRA and CDR2 YSYEKL. Trimming cost V 4 bases and J 5 bases, with 11 bases left between them. This CDR3 has 13 amino acids. CDR3 DNA: TGCGCCAGCAGCCGCCTTCCGGGGGAGACCCAGTACTTC. Encoded protein: CASSRLPGETQYF.

A few counts support this clone. The chain is built from TRBV2 and TRBJ1-5; 8 nucleotides agree with TRBD1. CDR1 and CDR2 from the germline V gene are SNHLY and FYNNEI. This CDR3 is built from 15 residues. Germline trimming cut 8 bases from V and 0 bases from J; bases unmatched to any gene: 6. The CDR3 DNA follows: TGTGCCAGCGCAGGGGGCCGTTATAGCAATCAGCCCCAGCATTTT. It specifies CASAGGRYSNQPQHF. Together with reference TRBV2 and TRBJ1-5, the CDR3 gives the full variable domain: EPEVTQTPSHQVTQMGQEVILRCVPISNHLYFYWYRQILGQKVEFLVSFYNNEISEKSEIFDDQFSVERPDGSNFTLKIRSTKLEDSAMYFCASAGGRYSNQPQHFGDGTRLSIL.

The CDR3 bases are TGTGCCAGCAGCTTACTTGTAGAGGGGACCCAGTACTTC. Translating it yields CASSLLVEGTQYF. The chain couples TRBV7-3 to TRBJ2-5; TRBD2 might be the D (5 bases). The CDR3 has 13 residues. Trimming stripped 2 bases from V and 7 bases from J, with 11 bases between. Germline V gene data show CDR1 as SGHTA and CDR2 as FQGTGA. Drawing the rest from reference TRBV7-3 and TRBJ2-5, the complete variable domain is GAGVSQTPSNKVTEKGKYVELRCDPISGHTALYWYRQSLGQGPEFLIYFQGTGAADDSGLPNDRFFAVRPEGSVSTLKIQRTERGDSAVYLCASSLLVEGTQYFGPGTRLLVL.

The chain joins TRBV28 to TRBJ1-6, with 10 bases aligning to TRBD1. The V gene end was trimmed by 2 bases and the J gene end by 10 bases; junction bases not matched to a gene: 5. CDR3 length: 15 residues. Germline V gene data show CDR1 as MDHEN and CDR2 as SYDVKM. CDR3 protein: CASSLRQGARSPLHF. Written as DNA, the CDR3 is TGTGCCAGCAGTTTAAGACAGGGGGCTAGATCACCCCTCCACTTT. Full variable domain (remainder filled in from reference TRBV28 and TRBJ1-6): DVKVTQSSRYLVKRTGEKVFLECVQDMDHENMFWYRQDPGLGLRLIYFSYDVKMKEKGDIPEGYSVSREKKERFSLILESASTNQTSMYLCASSLRQGARSPLHFGNGTRLTVT.

This sequence joins TRBV28 and TRBJ2-3, with 7 bases aligning to TRBD2. The CDR3 runs to 15 residues. Germline CDR1 MDHEN, CDR2 SYDVKM. The V gene end was trimmed by 6 bases and the J gene end by 0 bases; junction bases not matched to a gene: 6. CDR3 in amino acids: CASSPSGASTDTQYF. The CDR3, as DNA: TGTGCCAGCAGCCCTAGCGGAGCTAGCACAGATACGCAGTATTTT.

This chain joins TRBV30 and TRBJ1-3; 7 nucleotides align to TRBD1. The CDR3 runs to 15 residues. The ends lost 3 bases at V and 5 bases at J; junction bases unmatched: 10. Germline values: CDR1 GTSNPN, CDR2 SVGIG (reference sequence). CDR3 sequence (DNA): TGTGCCTGGAGCTGGACAGGAGCCGAACGAAACACCATATATTTT. Its translation is CAWSWTGAERNTIYF.

The chain recombines TRBV20-1 with TRBJ2-7; 7 nucleotides agree with TRBD1. The CDR3 contains 11 residues. Germline V gene sequence: CDR1 DFQATT, CDR2 SNEGSKA (reference sequence). The V segment lost 6 bases and the J segment 6 bases; nucleotides outside the gene matches: 5. The CDR3 loop reads CSARRQGEQYF. The CDR3 region has the DNA TGCAGTGCCAGGAGACAGGGCGAGCAGTACTTC.

The chain has TRBV6-5 and TRBJ2-1, with TRBD1 identical over 7 bases. The junction had 7 bases not matched to a gene; V was cut back by 7 bases and J by 4 bases. The length of the CDR3 is 14 residues. Germline CDR1 MNHEY, CDR2 SVGAGI. CDR3 protein: CASTPGTAYNEQFF. CDR3 sequence (DNA): TGTGCCAGCACCCCCGGGACAGCTTACAATGAGCAGTTCTTC.

This chain links TRBV27 with TRBJ1-2, with 11 bases that match TRBD1. The CDR3 is 15 residues long. Trimming at V came to 5 bases and at J to 2 bases, leaving 4 bases not matched to a gene. The germline V gene has CDR1 MNHEY and CDR2 SMNVEV (reference sequence). CDR3 DNA: TGTGCCAGCAGTAGGGGGACAGGGGGAAACTATGGCTACACCTTC. It encodes CASSRGTGGNYGYTF.

This chain links TRBV5-1 with TRBJ1-4; D is unresolved. Germline V lookup: CDR1 SGHRS, CDR2 YFSETQ. This CDR3 has 14 amino acids. The V and J ends lost 3 bases and 0 bases respectively, with 6 bases between them. The CDR3 region is CASSSDSTNEKLFF. CDR3 nucleotide sequence: TGCGCCAGCAGCTCCGACTCAACTAATGAAAAACTGTTTTTT.